The 21 T cell receptor beta chains presented below share a single source sample, sequenced in a study of blood T cell repertoires in COVID-19. Using immunoSEQ multiplex PCR, the repertoire was profiled, and TCRdb retains in-frame clones only, with some absent. The sample has a few hundred thousand clones; approximately 84% are singletons. Material for sequencing was PBMCs or T cells enriched from blood (not recorded which). The receptor set was obtained from a woman between 50 and 59 years old who had been exposed to COVID-19.

The chain is built from TRBV30 and TRBJ1-1; possibly TRBD1 for D (5 bases). The germline V and J ends were trimmed by 4 bases and 1 base, with 19 bases remaining between them. This CDR3 is 16 amino acids long. The germline V gene encodes CDR1 GTSNPN and CDR2 SVGIG (reference sequence). CDR3 coding DNA: TGTGCCTGGACCTATTCTGCCGGGCAGGGGAACACTGAAGCTTTCTTT. Translated, it gives CAWTYSAGQGNTEAFF.

This clone came up a few times. The chain employs TRBV19 and TRBJ1-2; D is uncertain. Trimming left V 3 bases short and J 5 bases short, with 22 bases between. The CDR3 is 17 amino acids. CDR1 is LNHDA, CDR2 SQIVND, per germline (reference sequence). The CDR3 DNA follows: TGTGCCAGTAGTATCCTCGATATGAGAGGGCTGCTTTATGGCTACACCTTC. It encodes CASSILDMRGLLYGYTF.

This chain links TRBV5-1 with TRBJ2-1, with TRBD1 identical over 8 bases. Per germline, CDR1 SGHRS and CDR2 YFSETQ. Trimming took 5 bases from V and 4 from J; bases not matched to a gene: 8. The CDR3 runs to 15 residues. CDR3 nucleotides: TGCGCCAGCAGTTACGGGGACAGGTCTTACAATGAGCAGTTCTTC. Protein: CASSYGDRSYNEQFF.

This chain joins TRBV18 and TRBJ1-5, with D possibly matching TRBD1 (6 bases). Germline lookup yields CDR1 KGHSH and CDR2 LQKENI. With 3 bases removed from V and 1 base from J, the gap between germline ends came to 10 bases. CDR3 length equals 15 residues. The CDR3 is CASSPVQGSNQPQHF. CDR3 sequence (DNA): TGTGCCAGCTCACCGGTACAGGGAAGCAATCAGCCCCAGCATTTT.

The chain recombines TRBV11-1 with TRBJ1-1; D gene ambiguous. The length of the CDR3 is 14 residues. CDR1 and CDR2 (germline): SGHAT, FQDESV (reference sequence). Trimming stripped 0 bases from V and 0 bases from J, with 5 bases between. Written as DNA, the CDR3 is TGTGCCAGCAGCTTAGCGGGCATGAACACTGAAGCTTTCTTT. Translation gives CASSLAGMNTEAFF.

J is TRBJ1-1 and V is TRBV9; a weak D match, TRBD1 (5 bases). Germline values: CDR1 SGDLS, CDR2 YYNGEE. CDR3 length: 15 residues. V lost 1 base and J lost 3, with 13 bases in between. This chain's CDR3 is CASSVKGGGDTEAFF. DNA of the CDR3: TGTGCCAGCAGCGTAAAAGGTGGGGGGGACACTGAAGCTTTCTTT.

This rearrangement joins TRBV5-4 to TRBJ2-7; maybe TRBD2 (5 bases). V lost 3 bases to trimming and J lost 3 bases, with 7 bases between them. Germline V lookup: CDR1 SGHNT, CDR2 YYREEE (reference sequence). The CDR3 contains 12 residues. The CDR3: CASSWGDYEQYF. In DNA form, the CDR3 reads TGTGCCAGCAGCTGGGGAGACTACGAGCAGTACTTC.

V and J are TRBV2 and TRBJ2-7; the D gene is possibly TRBD1 (7 bases). The CDR3 covers 14 residues. V lost 7 bases and J lost 1, with 14 bases in between. Looked up from germline, CDR1 is SNHLY and CDR2 is FYNNEI. The CDR3 loop is CASNRRDSSYEQYF. The CDR3 nucleotides read TGTGCCAGCAACCGGAGGGACAGTTCCTACGAGCAGTACTTC.

The rearrangement uses TRBV20-1 and TRBJ2-4; a weak D match, TRBD1 (6 bases). CDR1 and CDR2 (germline): DFQATT, SNEGSKA (reference sequence). CDR3 length: 16 residues. Trimming removed 6 bases from V and 0 bases from J, with 18 bases in between. In DNA, the CDR3 is TGCAGTGCCAGTGCCGGACAGCAGCTAGCCAAAAACATTCAGTACTTC. It yields the protein CSASAGQQLAKNIQYF.

The chain employs TRBV30 and TRBJ2-5, with TRBD1 identical over 7 bases. CDR3 length: 14 amino acids. Germline V CDR1 and CDR2: GTSNPN, SVGIG (reference sequence). J was trimmed by 5 bases and V by 6 bases; bases with no gene match: 12. The CDR3 is CACDKGAESETQYF. Here the CDR3 DNA reads TGTGCCTGTGACAAGGGGGCTGAGTCGGAGACCCAGTACTTC.

The genes are TRBV9 and TRBJ1-1; D not certain. CDR3 length equals 14 residues. The germline gives CDR1 SGDLS, CDR2 YYNGEE. V was trimmed by 4 bases and J by 3 bases, leaving 13 bases between them. The CDR3 loop reads CASSPIDTDTEAFF. DNA of the CDR3: TGTGCCAGCAGCCCCATCGATACGGACACTGAAGCTTTCTTT.

The genes are TRBV5-1 and TRBJ2-2, with D uncertain. Trimming took 0 bases from V and 1 from J, leaving 7 bases between them. From germline, CDR1 is SGHRS and CDR2 YFSETQ. This CDR3 spans 15 amino acids. The CDR3, as DNA: TGCGCCAGCAGCTTGGTGGCCAAGAACACCGGGGAGCTGTTTTTT. It yields the protein CASSLVAKNTGELFF.

This rearrangement joins TRBV5-1 to TRBJ1-4; TRBD1 agrees at 7 bases. CDR3 length equals 20 residues. Germline assignment: CDR1 SGHRS and CDR2 YFSETQ. V was clipped by 4 bases and J by 1 base; unmatched bases: 19. CDR3 sequence: CASSLTSTGIGLKTNEKLFF. CDR3 bases: TGCGCCAGCAGCCTCACCTCGACAGGGATAGGACTTAAAACTAATGAAAAACTGTTTTTT.

The rearrangement joins TRBV7-2 to TRBJ2-7, with 10 positions matching TRBD1. Germline V lookup: CDR1 SGHTA, CDR2 FQGNSA. Germline trimming cut 2 bases from V and 3 bases from J; bases unmatched to any gene: 16. CDR3 size: 19 residues. CDR3 amino acids: CASSLPRGTGQGIIYEQYF. The CDR3 DNA sequence: TGTGCCAGCAGCTTACCGAGAGGGACGGGACAGGGGATTATCTACGAGCAGTACTTC.

The V and J genes are TRBV15 and TRBJ1-1; no definite D call. The CDR3 is 12 amino acids. Trimming shortened V by 3 bases and J by 5 bases, and 7 bases separated the two germline ends. Germline V gene data show CDR1 as LNHNV and CDR2 as YYDKDF (reference sequence). The CDR3 protein is CATSSRGTEAFF. In nucleotides, the CDR3 is TGTGCCACCAGCAGTAGAGGGACTGAAGCTTTCTTT.

The chain recombines TRBV10-2 with TRBJ1-4, with 8 bases identical to TRBD1. The trim removed 6 bases at V and 8 bases at J, leaving 5 bases unmatched. Germline assignment: CDR1 WSHSY and CDR2 SAAADI. The CDR3 covers 13 residues. The CDR3 nucleotides are TGCGCCAGCAGCCTCGGACAGGGCGAAAAACTGTTTTTT. Encoded protein: CASSLGQGEKLFF.

The genes are TRBV19 and TRBJ1-2, with D tentatively TRBD1 (6 bases). V lost 8 bases and J lost 5, with 15 bases in between. The germline gives CDR1 LNHDA, CDR2 SQIVND (reference sequence). The CDR3 extends over 13 amino acids. The CDR3 sequence: CASQDSQTYGYTF. DNA of the CDR3: TGTGCCAGTCAGGACAGTCAGACATATGGCTACACCTTC.

The chain joins TRBV19 to TRBJ1-2; D may be TRBD1 (6 bases). The CDR3 has 16 amino acids. The V gene's germline CDR1 is LNHDA and CDR2 SQIVND (reference sequence). The V end lost 5 bases, the J end lost 6 bases, and 22 bases lay between the germline ends. The CDR3 sequence is CASSALTFRGPDGYTF. CDR3 DNA: TGTGCCAGTAGTGCTCTGACGTTCAGGGGACCAGATGGCTACACCTTC.

This clone showed up just once. The J gene is TRBJ2-5, the V gene TRBV6-2 or TRBV6-3; D remains unclear. Trimming took 5 bases from V and 3 from J, leaving 7 bases between them. Germline-derived CDR1 and CDR2 are MNHEY and SVGEGT. This CDR3 spans 12 amino acids. CDR3 nucleotide sequence: TGTGCCAGCAGTACGGTAGAAGAGACCCAGTACTTC. It encodes CASSTVEETQYF.

This clone occurred a few times. The J gene is TRBJ1-1, the V gene TRBV5-6; tentative D call: TRBD1 (5 bases). V lost 3 bases and J 7 bases, leaving 10 bases between the germline ends. Germline-derived CDR1 and CDR2 are SGHDT and YYEEEE. The CDR3 spans 12 residues. The CDR3 DNA reads TGTGCCAGCAGCTCGGGGGTACTTGAAGCTTTCTTT. It codes for CASSSGVLEAFF.

This rearrangement joins TRBV28 to TRBJ1-2; D unresolved. V was trimmed by 6 bases and J by 4 bases, leaving 18 bases between them. CDR1 is MDHEN and CDR2 is SYDVKM in the germline V gene. The CDR3 is 15 residues long. Here the CDR3 DNA reads TGTGCCAGCAGCCCTAGTCCGGGAGGGCTCTATGGCTACACCTTC. Amino acid sequence: CASSPSPGGLYGYTF.